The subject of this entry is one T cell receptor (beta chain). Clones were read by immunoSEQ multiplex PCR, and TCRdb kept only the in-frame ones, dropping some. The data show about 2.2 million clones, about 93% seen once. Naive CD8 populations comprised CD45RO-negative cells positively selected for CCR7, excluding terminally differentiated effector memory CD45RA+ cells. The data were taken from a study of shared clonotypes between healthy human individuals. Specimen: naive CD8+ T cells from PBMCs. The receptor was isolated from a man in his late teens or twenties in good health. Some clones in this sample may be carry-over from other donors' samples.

The CDR3 sequence is CASSTPGEGSEQFF. DNA of the CDR3: TGTGCCAGCAGTACCCCAGGGGAGGGTAGTGAGCAGTTCTTC. The chain joins TRBV27 to TRBJ2-1, with TRBD2 as a possible D gene (7 bases). The CDR3 totals 14 residues. Trimming took off 5 bases at V and 9 bases at J, with 17 bases between the two ends. Per germline, CDR1 MNHEY and CDR2 SMNVEV (reference sequence).